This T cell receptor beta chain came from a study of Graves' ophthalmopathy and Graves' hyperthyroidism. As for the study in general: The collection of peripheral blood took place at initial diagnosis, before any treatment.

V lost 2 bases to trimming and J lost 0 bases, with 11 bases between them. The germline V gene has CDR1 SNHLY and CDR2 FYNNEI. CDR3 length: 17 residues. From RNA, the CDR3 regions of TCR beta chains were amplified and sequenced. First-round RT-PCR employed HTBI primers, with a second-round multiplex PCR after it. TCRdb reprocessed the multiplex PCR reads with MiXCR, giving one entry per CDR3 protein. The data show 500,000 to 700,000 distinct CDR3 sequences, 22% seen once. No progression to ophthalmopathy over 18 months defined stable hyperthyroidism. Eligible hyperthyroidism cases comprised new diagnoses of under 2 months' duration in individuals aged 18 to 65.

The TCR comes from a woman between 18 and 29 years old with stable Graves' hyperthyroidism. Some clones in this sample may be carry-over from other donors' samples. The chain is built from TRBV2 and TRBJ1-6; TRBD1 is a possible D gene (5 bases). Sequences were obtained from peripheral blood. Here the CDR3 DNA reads TGTGCCAGCAGTGAATTCGCAGGGATCTCCTATAATTCACCCCTCCACTTT. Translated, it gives CASSEFAGISYNSPLHF.